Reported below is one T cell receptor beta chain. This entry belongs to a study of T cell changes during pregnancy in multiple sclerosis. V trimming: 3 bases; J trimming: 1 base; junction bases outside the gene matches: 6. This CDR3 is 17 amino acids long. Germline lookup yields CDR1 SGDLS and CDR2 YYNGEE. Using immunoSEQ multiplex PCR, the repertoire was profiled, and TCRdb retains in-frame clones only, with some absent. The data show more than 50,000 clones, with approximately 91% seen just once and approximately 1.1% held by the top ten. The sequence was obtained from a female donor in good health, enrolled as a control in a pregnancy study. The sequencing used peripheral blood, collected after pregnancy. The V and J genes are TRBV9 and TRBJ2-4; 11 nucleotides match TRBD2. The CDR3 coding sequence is TGTGCCAGCAGCGGGTCTTTAGCGGGAGGGGCCAAAAACATTCAGTACTTC. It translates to CASSGSLAGGAKNIQYF.